These 18 T cell receptor beta chains were sequenced from one sample in a study of cytomegalovirus exposure and HLA in healthy donors. The PCR contained 60 Vbeta and 13 Jbeta primers. Clones were sequenced by immunoSEQ multiplex PCR, and TCRdb holds only the in-frame ones, with some missing. This table holds about 120,000 clones, 65% to 85% found once. The specimen was PBMCs. The source of these receptors is a woman aged 40 to 50 in good health and CMV-seropositive.

V is TRBV5-1 and J is TRBJ2-5; 9 bases map to TRBD2. Trimming took 0 bases from V and 5 from J; bases not matched to a gene: 8. Germline CDR1 is SGHRS and CDR2 is YFSETQ. The CDR3 runs 16 residues. CDR3 nucleotide sequence: TGCGCCAGCAGCTTGGGCCTAGCGGGGAGAGGGGAGACCCAGTACTTC. Translated: CASSLGLAGRGETQYF. Full variable domain (missing parts from reference TRBV5-1 and TRBJ2-5): KAGVTQTPRYLIKTRGQQVTLSCSPISGHRSVSWYQQTPGQGLQFLFEYFSETQRNKGNFPGRFSGRQFSNSRSEMNVSTLELGDSALYLCASSLGLAGRGETQYFGPGTRLLVL.

The chain uses TRBV5-1 and TRBJ2-7; 7 nucleotides agree with TRBD1. Germline values: CDR1 SGHRS, CDR2 YFSETQ. The ends lost 6 bases at V and 0 bases at J; junction bases unmatched: 9. This CDR3 comprises 15 residues. This CDR3 is CASTISTGASYEQYF. CDR3 bases: TGCGCCAGCACCATATCAACAGGGGCCTCCTACGAGCAGTACTTC.

This sequence joins TRBV28 and TRBJ2-2, with TRBD1 as a possible D gene (6 bases). This CDR3 is built from 16 residues. From germline, CDR1 is MDHEN and CDR2 SYDVKM. Trimming removed 2 bases at V and 6 bases at J, with 16 bases between. The CDR3 reads CASSLGQGTNSGELFF. In DNA, the CDR3 is TGTGCCAGCAGTTTAGGGCAGGGGACCAACTCCGGGGAGCTGTTTTTT. Together with reference TRBV28 and TRBJ2-2, the CDR3 gives the full variable domain: DVKVTQSSRYLVKRTGEKVFLECVQDMDHENMFWYRQDPGLGLRLIYFSYDVKMKEKGDIPEGYSVSREKKERFSLILESASTNQTSMYLCASSLGQGTNSGELFFGEGSRLTVL.

This sequence joins TRBV14 and TRBJ1-1; tentative D call: TRBD1 (5 bases). Trimming cost V 0 bases and J 4 bases, with 12 bases left between them. The CDR3 runs to 15 residues. In germline, CDR1 is SGHDN, CDR2 FVKESK. This CDR3 reads CASSQEMGLITEAFF. CDR3 nucleotides: TGTGCCAGCAGCCAAGAAATGGGGCTAATCACTGAAGCTTTCTTT.

The chain is built from TRBV10-3 and TRBJ2-7, with 7 bases that match TRBD1. CDR1 and CDR2 from the germline V gene are ENHRY and SYGVKD. V lost 2 bases and J lost 4; bases outside the gene matches: 5. The CDR3 contains 14 residues. The CDR3 sequence is CAISEPGTVYEQYF. The CDR3 DNA reads as TGTGCCATCAGTGAGCCGGGGACAGTATACGAGCAGTACTTC.

The genes are TRBV7-6 and TRBJ1-4; a weak D match, TRBD1 (6 bases). Germline CDR1 and CDR2: SGHVS and FNYEAQ. Trimming shortened V by 5 bases and J by 5 bases, and 12 bases separated the two germline ends. This CDR3 has 14 amino acids. CDR3 sequence: CASSASTGNEKLFF. Here the CDR3 DNA reads TGTGCCAGCAGCGCGTCGACAGGAAATGAAAAACTGTTTTTT.

The chain combines TRBV5-3 with TRBJ1-5; TRBD1 matches at 7 bases. TRBV5-3 is annotated as an ORF whose role is uncertain. With 4 bases clipped from V and 7 bases from J, the junction kept 23 bases outside the gene matches. This CDR3 is 19 amino acids long. CDR3 bases: TGTGCCAGAAGCCAACCGAAGGACAGGAAACAAATGACGGCCCAGCCCCAGCATTTT. Protein sequence: CARSQPKDRKQMTAQPQHF.

This clone was detected once. V gene TRBV29-1 combines with J gene TRBJ2-5; 8 nucleotides agree with TRBD2. V lost 4 bases, J lost 2 bases, and 6 bases stayed unmatched. The CDR3 length is 14 residues. From germline, CDR1 is SQVTM and CDR2 ANQGSEA. The CDR3 protein is CSVGELAAQETQYF. CDR3 sequence (DNA): TGCAGCGTTGGGGAACTAGCGGCACAAGAGACCCAGTACTTC.

The chain combines TRBV5-4 with TRBJ2-3, with TRBD1 matching over 12 bases. With V trimmed by 5 bases and J by 11 bases, 15 bases remained unmatched. The germline gives CDR1 SGHNT, CDR2 YYREEE (reference sequence). The CDR3 runs 16 residues. The CDR3 sequence is CASSPTGTGGALRQYF. CDR3 in DNA: TGTGCCAGCAGTCCGACCGGGACAGGGGGCGCATTGAGGCAGTATTTT.

The chain links TRBV7-9 to TRBJ1-5; TRBD1 matches at 7 bases. This CDR3 is built from 15 residues. Losses at the gene ends were 1 base for V and 3 bases for J; bases not matched to a gene: 3. Per germline, CDR1 SEHNR and CDR2 FQNEAQ (reference sequence). CDR3 bases: TGTGCCAGCAGCTTAGGACAGGGAAACAATCAGCCCCAGCATTTT. It yields the protein CASSLGQGNNQPQHF.

This chain uses TRBV13 with TRBJ1-1; 8 nucleotides agree with TRBD1. This CDR3 spans 14 amino acids. V lost 5 bases to trimming and J lost 4 bases; unmatched junction nucleotides: 6. Germline V CDR1 and CDR2: PRHDT, FYEKMQ (reference sequence). The CDR3 DNA follows: TGTGCCAGCAGCCTCCAGGGGGCGCGCACTGAAGCTTTCTTT. Amino acids: CASSLQGARTEAFF.

The chain is built from TRBV19 and TRBJ2-7; TRBD2 aligns across 10 bases. J gave up 1 base and V 8 bases, and 8 bases lay outside the gene matches. CDR3 size: 15 residues. CDR1 and CDR2 from the germline V gene are LNHDA and SQIVND (reference sequence). As DNA, the CDR3 is TGTGCCAGTTCAAAGCGGGAGGGCGTTTCCTACGAGCAGTACTTC. Its protein product is CASSKREGVSYEQYF.

The chain couples TRBV29-1 to TRBJ2-3, with TRBD1 matching 8 bases. CDR1 and CDR2 from the germline V gene are SQVTM and ANQGSEA. With V trimmed by 6 bases and J by 4 bases, 9 bases remained unmatched. The CDR3 is 14 amino acids. CDR3 residues: CSVSPGQGADTQYF. The DNA for the CDR3 is TGCAGCGTGTCTCCAGGACAGGGAGCAGATACGCAGTATTTT.

The chain joins TRBV10-3 to TRBJ2-1; 11 bases are a match to TRBD2. The germline CDR1 and CDR2 sequences are ENHRY and SYGVKD. The CDR3 runs 19 residues. The junction had 10 bases not matched to a gene; V was cut back by 2 bases and J by 1 base. CDR3 loop: CAISEGGTSGPSSYNEQFF. The CDR3 DNA follows: TGTGCCATCAGTGAGGGGGGGACTAGCGGCCCCAGTTCCTACAATGAGCAGTTCTTC.

This clone was recorded only once. This chain connects TRBV7-9 to TRBJ2-3; 8 bases are shared with TRBD2. The J segment lost 6 bases and the V segment lost 2 bases, leaving 4 bases of the junction unmatched. Per germline, CDR1 SEHNR and CDR2 FQNEAQ (reference sequence). The CDR3 contains 14 residues. CDR3 protein: CASSLRREDDTQYF. CDR3 DNA sequence: TGTGCCAGCAGCTTAAGGCGGGAGGACGATACGCAGTATTTT. Looking up the rest from reference TRBV7-9 and TRBJ2-3 gives the full variable domain: DTGVSQNPRHKITKRGQNVTFRCDPISEHNRLYWYRQTLGQGPEFLTYFQNEAQLEKSRLLSDRFSAERPKGSFSTLEIQRTEQGDSAMYLCASSLRREDDTQYFGPGTRLTVL.

This chain connects TRBV28 to TRBJ1-1; D unresolved. This CDR3 contains 14 residues. Between the trimmed V and J ends, which lost 8 bases and 1 base, there was a span of 14 bases. CDR1 is MDHEN and CDR2 is SYDVKM in the germline V gene. CDR3 region: CASGESGANTEAFF. The CDR3 coding sequence is TGTGCCAGCGGGGAATCGGGAGCGAACACTGAAGCTTTCTTT.

The rearrangement links TRBV2 to TRBJ2-7, with D possibly matching TRBD2 (5 bases). The V end lost 6 bases, the J end lost 2 bases, and 14 bases lay between the germline ends. CDR3 length: 14 amino acids. The germline CDR1 and CDR2 sequences are SNHLY and FYNNEI. The CDR3 DNA is TGTGCCAGCAGGGAAATTACCGGGACCTACGAGCAGTACTTC. Its protein product is CASREITGTYEQYF.

This rearrangement joins TRBV7-2 to TRBJ2-7; 7 nucleotides line up with TRBD1. The germline gives CDR1 SGHTA, CDR2 FQGNSA. The V and J ends lost 6 bases and 3 bases, in that order; junction bases with no gene match: 5. The CDR3 has 13 residues. CDR3 in amino acids: CASSVGQDYEQYF. Here the CDR3 DNA reads TGTGCCAGCAGTGTAGGACAGGACTACGAGCAGTACTTC.